This TCR beta chain was sequenced during a study of blood T cell repertoires in COVID-19. Study-level information: Acute and convalescent COVID-19 specimens originated in the United States, Italy and Spain. Sources were T cells, B-cell-depleted T cells, or PBMCs; the material itself was cDNA or gDNA.

CDR1 and CDR2 (germline): LNHDA, SQIVND (reference sequence). The CDR3 sequence is 15 residues long. The V segment lost 11 bases and the J segment 2 bases; nucleotides outside the gene matches: 10. Sequencing was performed with immunoSEQ multiplex PCR; in TCRdb, only in-frame clones are kept and a portion is missing. The sample holds 72,000 or so clones, roughly nine tenths seen once. The chain joins TRBV19 to TRBJ2-1; 9 nucleotides agree with TRBD2. The sequencing input was peripheral blood. This receptor was taken from a woman in her sixties or seventies with acute or convalescent COVID-19. This chain's CDR3 is CAWTGGGAAYNEQFF. Written as DNA, the CDR3 is TGTGCCTGGACAGGCGGGGGGGCCGCCTACAATGAGCAGTTCTTC.